The 29 T cell receptor beta chains in this list originate from one sample, sequenced in a study of blood T cell repertoires in COVID-19. Profiling relied on immunoSEQ multiplex PCR, and the TCRdb table lists in-frame clones only, not all of them. Found here are about 140,000 clones, 85% to 90% of them singletons; the top ten hold approximately 5.4%. Sequencing used peripheral blood. All receptors derive from a human donor in a cohort sampled during active COVID-19.

This chain links TRBV11-3 with TRBJ2-3; D is perhaps TRBD2 (6 bases). From germline, CDR1 is SGHNT and CDR2 YENEEA. Trimming shortened V by 0 bases and J by 2 bases, and 12 bases separated the two germline ends. The CDR3 contains 16 residues. The CDR3 coding sequence is TGTGCCAGCAGCTTAGACGGCGGGGACCACACAGATACGCAGTATTTT. Its protein product is CASSLDGGDHTDTQYF.

This clone appeared once. This rearrangement joins TRBV2 to TRBJ2-7, with D perhaps TRBD1 (6 bases). The V gene's germline CDR1 is SNHLY and CDR2 FYNNEI. This CDR3 has 13 amino acids. The V gene lost 4 bases and the J gene lost 7 bases, with 14 bases spanning the gap. CDR3 loop: CASSGSGVGEQYF. CDR3 sequence (DNA): TGTGCCAGCAGTGGATCAGGGGTGGGGGAGCAGTACTTC.

The DNA of the CDR3 is TGTGCCAGCAGTAACAGTGGAGCTTTCTTT. This translates into CASSNSGAFF. The chain uses TRBV28 and TRBJ1-1; no firm D call. The CDR3 is 10 amino acids. The V end was cut by 5 bases, the J end by 10 bases, with 8 bases between. From germline, CDR1 is MDHEN and CDR2 SYDVKM.

V gene TRBV3-1 (or the pseudogene TRBV3-2) combines with J gene TRBJ1-2; 7 bases agree with TRBD1. Germline assignment: CDR1 LGHDT and CDR2 YNNKEL (reference sequence). The CDR3 totals 13 residues. J lost 2 bases, V lost 4 bases, and 1 base had no gene match. In nucleotides, the CDR3 is TGTGCCAGCAGCCGGGGACAGAACTATGGCTACACCTTC. Translation gives CASSRGQNYGYTF.

This clone was found once. The J gene is TRBJ2-7, the V gene TRBV28; TRBD2 is a possible D gene (7 bases). The germline gives CDR1 MDHEN, CDR2 SYDVKM. The CDR3 is made up of 15 amino acids. Trimming took off 5 bases at V and 1 base at J, with 15 bases between the two ends. The chain's CDR3 is CASSPGGGRSYEQYF. CDR3 nucleotide sequence: TGTGCCAGCAGTCCCGGCGGGGGCAGGTCCTACGAGCAGTACTTC.

The chain links TRBV7-9 to TRBJ1-4, with 9 positions matching TRBD1. Looked up from germline, CDR1 is SEHNR and CDR2 is FQNEAQ (reference sequence). J lost 7 bases, V lost 1 base, and 10 bases had no gene match. The CDR3 is 17 residues long. The CDR3 loop is CASSLGTGGQAGEKLFF. CDR3 bases: TGTGCCAGCAGCTTAGGCACAGGGGGCCAGGCGGGTGAAAAACTGTTTTTT.

This rearrangement joins TRBV3-1 (or the pseudogene TRBV3-2) to TRBJ2-2; 8 positions agree with TRBD1. Looked up from germline, CDR1 is LGHDT and CDR2 is YNNKEL (reference sequence). CDR3 length equals 16 residues. J lost 0 bases, V lost 4 bases, and 4 bases had no gene match. The CDR3 sequence: CASSPRTGSNTGELFF. CDR3 bases: TGTGCCAGCAGCCCAAGGACAGGGTCGAACACCGGGGAGCTGTTTTTT.

The chain employs TRBV30 and TRBJ2-3; TRBD2 agrees at 8 bases. V shed 0 bases, J shed 2 bases, and the junction held 7 bases outside the gene matches. In germline, CDR1 is GTSNPN, CDR2 SVGIG (reference sequence). The CDR3 is 16 residues long. CDR3 loop: CAWSVRSGGLTDTQYF. In DNA form, the CDR3 reads TGTGCCTGGAGTGTACGGAGCGGGGGACTCACAGATACGCAGTATTTT.

This sequence joins TRBV7-2 and TRBJ1-3; D unclear. The germline V gene has CDR1 SGHTA and CDR2 FQGNSA. The CDR3 loop spans 16 amino acids. V lost 1 base to trimming and J lost 0 bases, with 10 bases between them. The CDR3 protein is CASSLGAGYSGNTIYF. The CDR3, as DNA: TGTGCCAGCAGCTTAGGTGCGGGTTACTCTGGAAACACCATATATTTT.

The chain carries TRBV10-3 and TRBJ1-2; perhaps TRBD1 as D (6 bases). Trimming took 2 bases from V and 4 from J, leaving 8 bases between them. CDR3 size: 13 residues. The germline V gene encodes CDR1 ENHRY and CDR2 SYGVKD. As DNA, the CDR3 is TGTGCCATCAGTGAGGGGGGCCTCTATGGCTACACCTTC. Translated: CAISEGGLYGYTF.

The gene calls are TRBV7-6 and TRBJ2-7; a possible D gene is TRBD1 (6 bases). The germline V gene has CDR1 SGHVS and CDR2 FNYEAQ. The CDR3 extends over 14 amino acids. Trimming cost V 3 bases and J 6 bases, with 15 bases left between them. The CDR3 coding sequence is TGTGCCAGCAGCTTGCAGCAGGGGCAGGTCGAGCAGTACTTC. Amino acid sequence: CASSLQQGQVEQYF.

A note on this clone: One junction end disagrees with the germline gene, perhaps due to a read error. V gene TRBV20-1 combines with J gene TRBJ2-7, with 9 bases matching TRBD2. The CDR3 sequence is 11 residues long. The germline V gene encodes CDR1 DFQATT and CDR2 SNEGSKA (reference sequence). The CDR3 loop is CSASLGGRGTF. The CDR3 DNA reads TGCAGTGCTAGTCTCGGCGGGAGGGGAACGTTC.

This clone was counted once. The chain uses TRBV7-9 and TRBJ2-3, with TRBD2 as a possible D gene (5 bases). The CDR3 spans 16 residues. Germline V CDR1 and CDR2: SEHNR, FQNEAQ (reference sequence). Trimming pared 7 bases from V and 4 bases from J, leaving 21 bases between. The CDR3 loop is CASTRSGTGDADTQYF. The CDR3 nucleotides read TGTGCCAGCACCCGCTCGGGAACTGGAGACGCAGATACGCAGTATTTT.

The rearrangement links TRBV3-1 (or the pseudogene TRBV3-2) to TRBJ1-4; D remains unclear. V was pared by 4 bases and J by 0 bases, with 9 bases between. Per the germline V gene, CDR1 is LGHDT and CDR2 is YNNKEL (reference sequence). The CDR3 has 15 residues. For the CDR3, the DNA is TGTGCCAGCAGCCGACACGGCGCAACTAATGAAAAACTGTTTTTT. As protein: CASSRHGATNEKLFF.

This clone was detected a few times. The chain uses TRBV7-6 and TRBJ2-7; 7 positions agree with TRBD1. Germline V gene lookup returns CDR1 SGHVS and CDR2 FNYEAQ. The trim removed 5 bases at V and 6 bases at J, leaving 7 bases unmatched. This CDR3 spans 13 amino acids. CDR3 DNA sequence: TGTGCCAGCAGCCAGGGGGAAGGGAGCGAGCAGTACTTC. Translation: CASSQGEGSEQYF.

CDR3 nucleotides: TGCGCCAGCAGCAGCCGGGGATCCTCCTACAATGAGCAGTTCTTC. This encodes CASSSRGSSYNEQFF. The chain links TRBV5-1 to TRBJ2-1; D perhaps matches TRBD2 (5 bases). The CDR3 runs to 15 residues. CDR1 is SGHRS, CDR2 YFSETQ, per germline. Trimming pared 4 bases from V and 0 bases from J, leaving 11 bases between.

The chain is built from TRBV19 and TRBJ1-6, with 9 bases aligning to TRBD1. Looked up from germline, CDR1 is LNHDA and CDR2 is SQIVND (reference sequence). J gave up 9 bases and V 5 bases, and 5 bases lay outside the gene matches. This CDR3 region has 14 residues. This chain's CDR3 is CASSPGTGSSPLHF. The CDR3 DNA follows: TGTGCCAGTAGTCCCGGGACAGGGAGTTCACCCCTCCACTTT.

The genes are TRBV28 and TRBJ2-1, with a weak D call TRBD2 (6 bases). Germline V gene data show CDR1 as MDHEN and CDR2 as SYDVKM. The CDR3 runs to 13 residues. Trimming shortened V by 6 bases and J by 7 bases, and 13 bases separated the two germline ends. CDR3 amino acids: CASSVPGRNEQFF. In DNA, the CDR3 is TGTGCCAGCAGCGTCCCTGGGAGGAATGAGCAGTTCTTC.

The chain is built from TRBV28 and TRBJ2-7; D gene ambiguous. The CDR3 has 15 residues. Germline CDR1 and CDR2: MDHEN and SYDVKM. Trimming left V 3 bases short and J 0 bases short, with 12 bases between. The CDR3 coding sequence is TGTGCCAGCAGTTTGAAACTGACACCCTCCTACGAGCAGTACTTC. Translation: CASSLKLTPSYEQYF.

The V gene is TRBV7-2, the J gene TRBJ2-7; TRBD2 aligns across 7 bases. The ends lost 5 bases at V and 4 bases at J; junction bases unmatched: 8. The CDR3 consists of 14 residues. Germline lookup yields CDR1 SGHTA and CDR2 FQGNSA. The CDR3 loop reads CASSLRGVGYEQYF. The CDR3 DNA sequence: TGTGCCAGCAGCCTCCGGGGGGTGGGGTACGAGCAGTACTTC.

The chain carries TRBV9 and TRBJ2-3; unclear D gene. Trimming took off 1 base at V and 3 bases at J, with 9 bases between the two ends. The CDR3 spans 14 residues. Germline CDR1 is SGDLS and CDR2 is YYNGEE. The CDR3: CASSVSSVTDTQYF. CDR3 sequence (DNA): TGTGCCAGCAGCGTAAGTTCGGTAACAGATACGCAGTATTTT.

V is TRBV3-1 (or the pseudogene TRBV3-2) and J is TRBJ1-1; D gene unclear. The CDR3 totals 14 residues. The germline V and J ends were trimmed by 0 bases and 10 bases, with 15 bases remaining between them. The germline CDR1 and CDR2 sequences are LGHDT and YNNKEL (reference sequence). The CDR3 sequence: CASSQERRHRRAFF. The CDR3 bases are TGTGCCAGCAGCCAAGAAAGACGGCACAGACGAGCTTTCTTT.

This chain joins TRBV5-5 and TRBJ2-1, with unresolved D. Germline CDR1 and CDR2: SGHKS and YYEKEE (reference sequence). The CDR3 loop spans 16 amino acids. V was clipped by 0 bases and J by 0 bases, with 10 bases between them. The CDR3 here is CASSLEVYHSYNEQFF. In nucleotides, the CDR3 is TGTGCCAGCAGCTTGGAAGTCTACCACTCCTACAATGAGCAGTTCTTC.

The rearrangement links TRBV11-2 to TRBJ2-4; D ambiguous. Between the trimmed V and J ends, which lost 4 bases and 8 bases, there was a span of 12 bases. The germline V gene has CDR1 SGHAT and CDR2 FQNNGV. The CDR3 consists of 13 residues. Written as DNA, the CDR3 is TGTGCCAGCAGCTATGGGCAGGTATACATTCAGTACTTC. Translated: CASSYGQVYIQYF.

The rearrangement joins TRBV19 to TRBJ2-3; D perhaps matches TRBD1 (5 bases). The CDR3 covers 13 residues. The germline gives CDR1 LNHDA, CDR2 SQIVND (reference sequence). With 3 bases removed from V and 6 bases from J, the gap between germline ends came to 10 bases. CDR3 nucleotide sequence: TGTGCCAGTAGTATGGGAAGACAGGATACGCAGTATTTT. This translates into CASSMGRQDTQYF.

The chain carries TRBV5-8 and TRBJ1-1; TRBD1 agrees at 9 bases. The CDR3 runs to 15 residues. Germline V lookup: CDR1 SGHTS, CDR2 YDEGEE. J gave up 2 bases and V 3 bases, and 5 bases lay outside the gene matches. The CDR3: CASSWRTGVNTEAFF. The CDR3 DNA follows: TGTGCCAGCAGCTGGAGGACAGGGGTAAACACTGAAGCTTTCTTT. The entire variable domain, with the rest obtained from reference TRBV5-8 and TRBJ1-1, is as follows: EAGVTQSPTHLIKTRGQQATLRCSPISGHTSVYWYQQALGLGLQFLLWYDEGEERNRGNFPPRFSGRQFPNYSSELNVNALELEDSALYLCASSWRTGVNTEAFFGQGTRLTVV.

The chain uses TRBV5-1 and TRBJ2-2; possible D gene TRBD2, 5 bases. Trimming took off 0 bases at V and 7 bases at J, with 22 bases between the two ends. The CDR3 totals 18 residues. In germline, CDR1 is SGHRS, CDR2 YFSETQ. In nucleotides, the CDR3 is TGCGCCAGCAGCTTGGGTTGGTTTCGCGAGGGAAGAGACGGGGAGCTGTTTTTT. Its translation: CASSLGWFREGRDGELFF.

This chain uses TRBV6-1 with TRBJ2-3; D possibly corresponds to TRBD2 (5 bases). Germline CDR1 and CDR2: MNHNS and SASEGT. The CDR3 runs to 17 residues. The germline V and J ends were trimmed by 2 bases and 2 bases, with 17 bases remaining between them. The CDR3 here is CASSEYMTGLPTDTQYF. The DNA of the CDR3 is TGTGCCAGCAGTGAATATATGACTGGACTTCCCACAGATACGCAGTATTTT.

The rearrangement uses TRBV5-6 and TRBJ1-6; D unclear. Germline V gives CDR1 SGHDT, CDR2 YYEEEE. V was shortened by 2 bases and J by 0 bases, with 6 bases between the two germline ends. The CDR3 is 15 residues long. The CDR3 DNA sequence: TGTGCCAGCAGCTTTTTCAACTCCTATAATTCACCCCTCCACTTT. As protein: CASSFFNSYNSPLHF.